This T cell receptor (beta chain) was recorded in a study of radiotherapy plus CTLA-4 blockade in lung cancer. Background on the study: Among patients, about 17% showed objective responses, and 30% to 40% had disease control. General study results and limits: Tumor-derived TCR clones expanded in blood after radiotherapy plus ipilimumab. Reported findings show early blood T cell clone dynamics, with interferon-beta, best predicted response.

Focal radiation plus CTLA-4 blockade with ipilimumab was given to patients with chemo-refractory metastatic non-small-cell lung cancer. The assay was immunoSEQ multiplex PCR, and TCRdb's table has in-frame clones only and misses some. This table holds some 15,000 clones, around 70% found once. Of note for this clone: Its antigen is unknown.

The sample was peripheral blood, taken from a patient treated with radiotherapy plus ipilimumab. The receptor was derived from a human donor with non-small cell lung cancer whose response to radiotherapy plus ipilimumab could not be evaluated.

The CDR3 loop is CASSLEIREGGYTF. CDR3 nucleotide sequence: TGTGCCAGCAGCTTAGAAATCAGGGAGGGTGGCTACACCTTC. The chain employs TRBV7-8 and TRBJ1-2, with D perhaps matching TRBD1 (5 bases). The V gene lost 1 base and the J gene lost 7 bases, with 13 bases spanning the gap. This CDR3 spans 14 amino acids. Germline-derived CDR1 and CDR2 are SGHVS and FQNEAQ.